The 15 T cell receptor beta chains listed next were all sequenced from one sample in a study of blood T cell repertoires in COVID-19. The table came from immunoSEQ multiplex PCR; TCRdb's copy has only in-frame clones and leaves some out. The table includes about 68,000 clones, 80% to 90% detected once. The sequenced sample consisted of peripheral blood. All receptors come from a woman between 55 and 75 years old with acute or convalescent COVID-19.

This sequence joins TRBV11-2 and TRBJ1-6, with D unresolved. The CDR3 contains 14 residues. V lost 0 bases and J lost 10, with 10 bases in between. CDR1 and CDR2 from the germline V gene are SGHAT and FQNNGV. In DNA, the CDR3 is TGTGCCAGCAGCTTAGAGGCAGAGGGCTCACCCCTCCACTTT. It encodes CASSLEAEGSPLHF.

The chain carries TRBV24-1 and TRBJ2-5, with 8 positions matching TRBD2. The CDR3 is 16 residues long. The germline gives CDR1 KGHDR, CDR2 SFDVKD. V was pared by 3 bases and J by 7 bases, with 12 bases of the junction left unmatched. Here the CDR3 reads CATSDNRGGALGTQYF. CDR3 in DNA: TGTGCCACCAGTGATAACCGGGGGGGGGCCCTAGGGACCCAGTACTTC.

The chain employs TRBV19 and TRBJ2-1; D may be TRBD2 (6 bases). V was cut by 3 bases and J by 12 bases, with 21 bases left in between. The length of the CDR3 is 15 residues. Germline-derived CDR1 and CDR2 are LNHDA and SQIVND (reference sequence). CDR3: CASSIPGERGYGQFF. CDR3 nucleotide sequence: TGTGCCAGTAGTATTCCGGGGGAGCGTGGGTATGGGCAGTTCTTC.

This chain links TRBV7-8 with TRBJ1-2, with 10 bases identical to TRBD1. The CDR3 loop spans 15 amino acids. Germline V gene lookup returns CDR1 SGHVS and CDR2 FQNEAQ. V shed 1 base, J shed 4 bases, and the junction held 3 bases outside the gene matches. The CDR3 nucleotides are TGTGCCAGCAGCTTAGGCGACAGGGGGCCCTATGGCTACACCTTC. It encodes CASSLGDRGPYGYTF.

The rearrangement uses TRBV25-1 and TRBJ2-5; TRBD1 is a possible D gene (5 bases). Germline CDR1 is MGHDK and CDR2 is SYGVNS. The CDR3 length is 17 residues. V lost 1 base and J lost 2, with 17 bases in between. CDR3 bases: TGTGCCAGCAGTGAATGTCTCCCGAGACAGAAACAAGAGACCCAGTACTTC. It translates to CASSECLPRQKQETQYF.

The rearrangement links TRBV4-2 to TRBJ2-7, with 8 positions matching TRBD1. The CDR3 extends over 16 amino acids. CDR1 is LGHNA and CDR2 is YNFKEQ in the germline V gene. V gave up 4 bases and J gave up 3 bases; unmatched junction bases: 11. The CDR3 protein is CASSPTGQGGRYEQYF. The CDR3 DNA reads TGTGCCAGCAGCCCAACTGGACAGGGTGGTCGCTACGAGCAGTACTTC.

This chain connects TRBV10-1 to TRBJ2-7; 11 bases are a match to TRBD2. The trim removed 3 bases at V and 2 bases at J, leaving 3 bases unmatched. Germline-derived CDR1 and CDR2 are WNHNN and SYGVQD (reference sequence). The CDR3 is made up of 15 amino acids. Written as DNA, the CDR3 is TGCGCCAGCAGTGACGGGACTAGCGGAACCTACGAGCAGTACTTC. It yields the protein CASSDGTSGTYEQYF.

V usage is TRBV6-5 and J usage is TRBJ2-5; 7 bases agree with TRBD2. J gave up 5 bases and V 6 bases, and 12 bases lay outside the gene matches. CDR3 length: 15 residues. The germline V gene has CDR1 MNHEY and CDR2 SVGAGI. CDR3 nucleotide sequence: TGTGCCAGCAGATTTGGCGGGGGACGGCACGAGACCCAGTACTTC. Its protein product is CASRFGGGRHETQYF.

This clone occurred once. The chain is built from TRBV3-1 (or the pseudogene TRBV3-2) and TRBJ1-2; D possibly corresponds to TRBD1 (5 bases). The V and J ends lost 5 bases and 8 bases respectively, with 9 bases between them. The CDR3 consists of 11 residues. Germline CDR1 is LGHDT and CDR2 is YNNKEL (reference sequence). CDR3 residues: CASSGTAGYTF. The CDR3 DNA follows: TGTGCCAGCAGCGGGACTGCAGGCTACACCTTC.

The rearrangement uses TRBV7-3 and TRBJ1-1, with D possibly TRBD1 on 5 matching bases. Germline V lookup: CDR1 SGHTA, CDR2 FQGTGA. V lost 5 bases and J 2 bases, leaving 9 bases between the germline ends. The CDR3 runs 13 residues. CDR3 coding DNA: TGTGCCAGCAGCCTACAGGTAAACACTGAAGCTTTCTTT. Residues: CASSLQVNTEAFF.

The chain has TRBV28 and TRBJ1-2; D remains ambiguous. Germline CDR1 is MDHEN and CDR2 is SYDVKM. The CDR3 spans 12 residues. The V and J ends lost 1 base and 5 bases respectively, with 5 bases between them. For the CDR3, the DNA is TGTGCCAGCAGTTTATTTGAGTATGGCTACACCTTC. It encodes CASSLFEYGYTF.

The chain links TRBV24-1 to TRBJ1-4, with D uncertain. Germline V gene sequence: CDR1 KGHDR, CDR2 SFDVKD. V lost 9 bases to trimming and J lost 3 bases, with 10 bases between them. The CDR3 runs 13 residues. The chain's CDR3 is CATRAGANEKLFF. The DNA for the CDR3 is TGTGCCACCCGGGCCGGGGCTAATGAAAAACTGTTTTTT.

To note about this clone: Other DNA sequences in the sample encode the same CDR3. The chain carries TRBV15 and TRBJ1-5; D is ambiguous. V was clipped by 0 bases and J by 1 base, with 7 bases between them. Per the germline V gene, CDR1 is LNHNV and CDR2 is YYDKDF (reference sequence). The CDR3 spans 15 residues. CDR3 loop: CATSRDPGSNQPQHF. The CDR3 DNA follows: TGTGCCACCAGCAGAGACCCGGGGAGCAATCAGCCCCAGCATTTT.

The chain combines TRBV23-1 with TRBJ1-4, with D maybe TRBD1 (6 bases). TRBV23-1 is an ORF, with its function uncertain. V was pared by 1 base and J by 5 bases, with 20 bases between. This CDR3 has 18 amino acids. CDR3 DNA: TGCGCCAGCAGTCAATGGACAGAACCTGACTTTAAGAATGAAAAACTGTTTTTT. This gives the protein CASSQWTEPDFKNEKLFF.

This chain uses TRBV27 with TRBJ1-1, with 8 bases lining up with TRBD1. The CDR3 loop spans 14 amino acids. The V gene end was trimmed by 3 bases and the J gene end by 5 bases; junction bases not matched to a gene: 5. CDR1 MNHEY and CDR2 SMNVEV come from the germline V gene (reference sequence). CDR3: CASSFRQGRTEAFF. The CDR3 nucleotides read TGTGCCAGCAGTTTTAGACAGGGGAGGACTGAAGCTTTCTTT.